The 10 T cell receptor beta chains below all came from one sample that was sequenced in a study of blood T cells in healthy people across ages (dated by TCRdb to between 2015 and 2017). The method behind the library was 5' RACE. The data were produced on an Illumina HiSeq 2500. A second PCR of about 7 to 12 cycles was run with a J-beta primer mix and a sample-barcoded 5' primer. TCRdb reran the public reads through fastp at Q25 and MiXCR, keeping productive beta chains. Rows are combined by CDR3 protein, so each entry shows the most common genes and DNA. The sample contains 550,000 to 750,000 distinct CDR3 sequences, under 25% of them found a single time. Roughly 3.7% of the sample belongs to the ten largest clones. The sample taken for sequencing was blood. All receptors derive from a man in his 70s in good health.

Comments on this clonotype: At one boundary the junction diverges from the germline segment, which might be a read error. The V and J genes are TRBV28 and TRBJ2-3; D call uncertain. The CDR3 is 15 amino acids. Germline V gene sequence: CDR1 MDHEN, CDR2 SYDVKM. CDR3 in DNA: TGTGCCAGCAGTTGGACCCTCAACGGTGGGGATACGCTGTATTTT. Translated, it gives CASSWTLNGGDTLYF.

V gene TRBV2 combines with J gene TRBJ2-5, with 7 bases matching TRBD1. TRBJ2-7 matches the DNA end more closely, so the J call is doubtful. Germline lookup yields CDR1 SNHLY and CDR2 FYNNEI. The CDR3 consists of 12 residues. The CDR3 protein is CASAGGPYEQYF. DNA for the CDR3: TGTGCCAGCGCAGGGGGTCCCTACGAGCAGTACTTC.

The table lists this clonotype with a few counts. The chain is built from TRBV28 and TRBJ2-3; 9 bases fit TRBD1. Trimming removed 6 bases from V and 2 bases from J; junction bases left unmatched: 6. The CDR3 loop spans 15 amino acids. Germline CDR1 is MDHEN and CDR2 is SYDVKM. The chain's CDR3 is CASRNRDRATDTQYF. The CDR3 bases are TGTGCCAGCAGAAACCGGGACAGGGCCACAGATACGCAGTATTTT.

This clonotype was seen only a few times. The chain has TRBV12-3 or TRBV12-4 and TRBJ1-4; D uncertain. The CDR3 length is 12 residues. V lost 6 bases and J lost 13, with 15 bases in between. This chain's CDR3 is CASSLQRVRLFF. The CDR3 bases are TGTGCCAGCAGCCTCCAGAGAGTAAGACTGTTTTTT.

The chain carries TRBV4-1 and TRBJ2-2; the D gene is possibly TRBD2 (7 bases). This CDR3 is 14 amino acids long. Germline CDR1 is MGHRA and CDR2 is YSYEKL. The germline V and J ends were trimmed by 6 bases and 6 bases, with 14 bases remaining between them. The chain's CDR3 is CASRGARGPGELFF. As DNA, the CDR3 is TGCGCCAGCAGAGGCGCGCGGGGGCCCGGGGAGCTGTTTTTT.

This clonotype has only a few counts. A much larger clone sits a single nucleotide away, making a read error possible. The rearrangement uses TRBV29-1 and TRBJ2-1, with 11 bases identical to TRBD2. J lost 10 bases, V lost 7 bases, and 15 bases had no gene match. Per germline, CDR1 SQVTM and CDR2 ANQGSEA. The CDR3 consists of 15 residues. The CDR3 spells CSGHTLAGGCGEQFF. The DNA of the CDR3 is TGCAGCGGCCACACCTTAGCGGGAGGGTGCGGGGAGCAGTTCTTC.

The V call is TRBV6-1, the J call TRBJ2-2; the D is unclear. The germline V gene encodes CDR1 MNHNS and CDR2 SASEGT. Trimming stripped 0 bases from V and 10 bases from J, with 15 bases between. The CDR3 loop spans 15 amino acids. CDR3 coding DNA: TGTGCCAGCAGTGAAGCTCTCGTAACACCGATGGAGCTGTTTTTT. This encodes CASSEALVTPMELFF.

This clonotype has just a few counts. The rearrangement links TRBV15 to TRBJ2-4; 7 nucleotides line up with TRBD2. Per the germline V gene, CDR1 is LNHNV and CDR2 is YYDKDF (reference sequence). The CDR3 spans 14 residues. Trimming took 7 bases from V and 2 from J; bases not matched to a gene: 5. The CDR3 protein is CATKDGRPKNIQYF. The CDR3, as DNA: TGTGCCACCAAGGACGGGAGGCCCAAAAACATTCAGTACTTC. The full variable domain, completed using reference TRBV15 and TRBJ2-4, is DAMVIQNPRYQVTQFGKPVTLSCSQTLNHNVMYWYQQKSSQAPKLLFHYYDKDFNNEADTPDNFQSRRPNTSFCFLDIRSPGLGDTAMYLCATKDGRPKNIQYFGAGTRLSVL.

This clonotype has a handful of counts. J is TRBJ2-4 and V is TRBV12-3 or TRBV12-4, with D perhaps TRBD1 (6 bases). The V end was cut by 6 bases, the J end by 6 bases, with 12 bases between. The CDR3 length is 13 residues. For the CDR3, the DNA is TGTGCCAGCAGCGGAACAGGGCGAAACATTCAGTACTTC. This translates into CASSGTGRNIQYF.

The sample holds a few counts of this clonotype. The chain uses TRBV3-1 and TRBJ2-1; D gene uncertain. Trimming pared 0 bases from V and 1 base from J, leaving 10 bases between. Germline V gene lookup returns CDR1 LGHDT and CDR2 YNNKEL (reference sequence). The CDR3 loop spans 16 amino acids. The CDR3 spells CASSQDGLVSYNEQFF. CDR3 DNA sequence: TGTGCCAGCAGCCAAGATGGGCTAGTTTCCTACAATGAGCAGTTCTTC.